One sample yielded the 10 T cell receptor beta chains listed below, sequenced in a study of blood T cell repertoires in COVID-19. Profiling relied on immunoSEQ multiplex PCR, and the TCRdb table lists in-frame clones only, not all of them. This sample yields about 150,000 clones, of which approximately 85% are seen a single time; 0.55% to 0.75% belongs to the top ten. Material for sequencing was peripheral blood. Receptor source: a man between 60 and 70 years old with COVID-19, enrolled during active disease.

In its sample, this clone was seen once. The chain couples TRBV5-4 to TRBJ1-2, with a possible D match to TRBD1 (5 bases). CDR1 is SGHNT and CDR2 is YYREEE in the germline V gene (reference sequence). V was shortened by 6 bases and J by 0 bases, with 15 bases between the two germline ends. There are 15 residues in the CDR3. This chain's CDR3 is CASNPGGTANYGYTF. The CDR3, as DNA: TGTGCCAGCAACCCTGGAGGGACCGCTAACTATGGCTACACCTTC. Full variable domain (rest looked up from reference TRBV5-4 and TRBJ1-2): ETGVTQSPTHLIKTRGQQVTLRCSSQSGHNTVSWYQQALGQGPQFIFQYYREEENGRGNFPPRFSGLQFPNYSSELNVNALELDDSALYLCASNPGGTANYGYTFGSGTRLTVV.

This clone appeared once. The rearrangement links TRBV18 to TRBJ2-1, with D perhaps matching TRBD1 (5 bases). Trimming took off 6 bases at V and 6 bases at J, with 15 bases between the two ends. The CDR3 has 14 residues. Germline V gene lookup returns CDR1 KGHSH and CDR2 LQKENI. CDR3 region: CASSPGSGINEQFF. The CDR3 nucleotides read TGTGCCAGCTCGCCAGGGTCAGGGATCAATGAGCAGTTCTTC.

The rearrangement uses TRBV7-2 and TRBJ1-3, with D possibly TRBD1 on 5 matching bases. Per germline, CDR1 SGHTA and CDR2 FQGNSA. This CDR3 comprises 12 residues. In nucleotides, the CDR3 is TGTGCTACGACAGACTCTGGAAACACCATATATTTT. It specifies CATTDSGNTIYF.

The rearrangement uses TRBV18 and TRBJ2-3, with TRBD2 as a possible D gene (6 bases). V was clipped by 2 bases and J by 1 base, with 13 bases between them. Germline-derived CDR1 and CDR2 are KGHSH and LQKENI. This CDR3 contains 16 residues. CDR3 protein: CASSPFQGGGTDTQYF. The CDR3 nucleotides read TGTGCCAGCTCACCATTTCAGGGAGGAGGCACAGATACGCAGTATTTT.

The chain joins TRBV27 to TRBJ1-1; TRBD1 agrees at 7 bases. Germline CDR1 reads MNHEY; CDR2 reads SMNVEV (reference sequence). With 4 bases clipped from V and 2 bases from J, the junction kept 22 bases outside the gene matches. The CDR3 consists of 20 residues. Here the CDR3 reads CASSSLFLRDRREKNTEAFF. The CDR3 nucleotides read TGTGCCAGCAGTTCTCTATTCCTCCGGGACAGAAGAGAGAAAAACACTGAAGCTTTCTTT.

The V gene is TRBV3-1 (or the pseudogene TRBV3-2), the J gene TRBJ1-1; D is unresolved. V was trimmed by 0 bases and J by 11 bases, leaving 19 bases between them. The CDR3 runs 15 residues. Germline CDR1 and CDR2: LGHDT and YNNKEL (reference sequence). The CDR3 DNA reads as TGTGCCAGCAGCCAAGATCTCTACGGGGTTCAGGAGGCTTTCTTT. Translated, it gives CASSQDLYGVQEAFF.

This clone is a singleton in its sample. The genes are TRBV9 and TRBJ2-2; TRBD1 matches 10 bases. The V gene's germline CDR1 is SGDLS and CDR2 YYNGEE. The V and J ends lost 4 bases and 1 base, in that order; junction bases with no gene match: 7. This CDR3 spans 17 amino acids. CDR3 sequence reads: CASSTRWDRGNTGELFF. The CDR3 nucleotides are TGTGCCAGCAGCACCCGATGGGACAGGGGGAACACCGGGGAGCTGTTTTTT.

This clone was detected only once. V gene TRBV11-3 combines with J gene TRBJ2-7; TRBD2 agrees at 8 bases. This CDR3 is built from 16 residues. Trimming took 5 bases from V and 0 from J; bases not matched to a gene: 9. Germline CDR1 reads SGHNT; CDR2 reads YENEEA. As DNA, the CDR3 is TGTGCCAGCAGCACCCGGGGGGGCTACAGCTCCTACGAGCAGTACTTC. Amino acids: CASSTRGGYSSYEQYF. The complete variable domain, with remaining parts taken from reference TRBV11-3 and TRBJ2-7, reads EAGVVQSPRYKIIEKKQPVAFWCNPISGHNTLYWYLQNLGQGPELLIRYENEEAVDDSQLPKDRFSAERLKGVDSTLKIQPAELGDSAVYLCASSTRGGYSSYEQYFGPGTRLTVT.

The chain is built from TRBV5-1 and TRBJ1-6, with 9 bases aligning to TRBD1. This CDR3 has 16 residues. Trimming at V came to 0 bases and at J to 10 bases, leaving 8 bases not matched to a gene. CDR1 is SGHRS, CDR2 YFSETQ, per germline. CDR3 DNA: TGCGCCAGCAGCTTGGCAGTCGGGACAGGGTACTCACCCCTCCACTTT. This sequence encodes CASSLAVGTGYSPLHF.

The chain joins TRBV3-1 (or the pseudogene TRBV3-2) to TRBJ2-5; D is perhaps TRBD1 (5 bases). V shed 1 base and J shed 2 bases, with 5 bases lying between them. The CDR3 loop spans 13 amino acids. Looked up from germline, CDR1 is LGHDT and CDR2 is YNNKEL (reference sequence). The chain's CDR3 is CASSQGQQETQYF. DNA of the CDR3: TGTGCCAGCAGCCAAGGACAGCAAGAGACCCAGTACTTC.